This T cell receptor beta chain was sequenced for a study of blood T cell repertoires in COVID-19. Study-wide context: Sites across the United States, Italy and Spain contributed samples from acute and convalescent COVID-19. T cells, B-cell-depleted T cells, or PBMCs provided the cDNA or gDNA that served as material.

J gave up 2 bases and V 4 bases, and 8 bases lay outside the gene matches. The CDR3 spans 16 residues. CDR1 is SGHDT and CDR2 is YYEEEE in the germline V gene. Original analysis: Estimated nucleated cell counts came from reference gene primer amplification. Only in-frame clones appear in the TCRdb table, and some are missing; sequencing was by immunoSEQ multiplex PCR. V and J calls and clone size are given by that table; D and trimming were obtained from the DNA. Of fewer than 75,000 clones in the sample, 86% are singletons; the top ten hold about 4.4%. The sample comprised peripheral blood. The sequence was collected from a man between 50 and 59 years old with active COVID-19. The V and J genes are TRBV5-6 and TRBJ2-3, with TRBD2 matching over 9 bases. The CDR3 DNA follows: TGTGCCAGCAGCCGGACCAGCGGGAGGACCACAGATACGCAGTATTTT. Protein sequence: CASSRTSGRTTDTQYF.